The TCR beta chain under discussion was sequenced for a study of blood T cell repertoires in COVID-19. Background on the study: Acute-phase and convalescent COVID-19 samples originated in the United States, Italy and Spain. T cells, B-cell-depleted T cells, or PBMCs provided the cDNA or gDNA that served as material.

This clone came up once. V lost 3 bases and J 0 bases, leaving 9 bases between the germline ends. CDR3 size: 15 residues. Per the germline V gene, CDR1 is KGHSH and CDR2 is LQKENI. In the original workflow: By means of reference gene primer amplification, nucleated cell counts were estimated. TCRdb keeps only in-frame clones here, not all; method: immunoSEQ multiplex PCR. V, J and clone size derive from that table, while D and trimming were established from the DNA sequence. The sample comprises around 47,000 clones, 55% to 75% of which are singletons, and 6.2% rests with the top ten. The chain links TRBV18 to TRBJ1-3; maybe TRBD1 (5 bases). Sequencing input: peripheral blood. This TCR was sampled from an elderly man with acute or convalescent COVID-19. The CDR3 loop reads CASSPQGSSGNTIYF. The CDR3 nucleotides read TGTGCCAGCTCACCTCAGGGCAGCTCTGGAAACACCATATATTTT.